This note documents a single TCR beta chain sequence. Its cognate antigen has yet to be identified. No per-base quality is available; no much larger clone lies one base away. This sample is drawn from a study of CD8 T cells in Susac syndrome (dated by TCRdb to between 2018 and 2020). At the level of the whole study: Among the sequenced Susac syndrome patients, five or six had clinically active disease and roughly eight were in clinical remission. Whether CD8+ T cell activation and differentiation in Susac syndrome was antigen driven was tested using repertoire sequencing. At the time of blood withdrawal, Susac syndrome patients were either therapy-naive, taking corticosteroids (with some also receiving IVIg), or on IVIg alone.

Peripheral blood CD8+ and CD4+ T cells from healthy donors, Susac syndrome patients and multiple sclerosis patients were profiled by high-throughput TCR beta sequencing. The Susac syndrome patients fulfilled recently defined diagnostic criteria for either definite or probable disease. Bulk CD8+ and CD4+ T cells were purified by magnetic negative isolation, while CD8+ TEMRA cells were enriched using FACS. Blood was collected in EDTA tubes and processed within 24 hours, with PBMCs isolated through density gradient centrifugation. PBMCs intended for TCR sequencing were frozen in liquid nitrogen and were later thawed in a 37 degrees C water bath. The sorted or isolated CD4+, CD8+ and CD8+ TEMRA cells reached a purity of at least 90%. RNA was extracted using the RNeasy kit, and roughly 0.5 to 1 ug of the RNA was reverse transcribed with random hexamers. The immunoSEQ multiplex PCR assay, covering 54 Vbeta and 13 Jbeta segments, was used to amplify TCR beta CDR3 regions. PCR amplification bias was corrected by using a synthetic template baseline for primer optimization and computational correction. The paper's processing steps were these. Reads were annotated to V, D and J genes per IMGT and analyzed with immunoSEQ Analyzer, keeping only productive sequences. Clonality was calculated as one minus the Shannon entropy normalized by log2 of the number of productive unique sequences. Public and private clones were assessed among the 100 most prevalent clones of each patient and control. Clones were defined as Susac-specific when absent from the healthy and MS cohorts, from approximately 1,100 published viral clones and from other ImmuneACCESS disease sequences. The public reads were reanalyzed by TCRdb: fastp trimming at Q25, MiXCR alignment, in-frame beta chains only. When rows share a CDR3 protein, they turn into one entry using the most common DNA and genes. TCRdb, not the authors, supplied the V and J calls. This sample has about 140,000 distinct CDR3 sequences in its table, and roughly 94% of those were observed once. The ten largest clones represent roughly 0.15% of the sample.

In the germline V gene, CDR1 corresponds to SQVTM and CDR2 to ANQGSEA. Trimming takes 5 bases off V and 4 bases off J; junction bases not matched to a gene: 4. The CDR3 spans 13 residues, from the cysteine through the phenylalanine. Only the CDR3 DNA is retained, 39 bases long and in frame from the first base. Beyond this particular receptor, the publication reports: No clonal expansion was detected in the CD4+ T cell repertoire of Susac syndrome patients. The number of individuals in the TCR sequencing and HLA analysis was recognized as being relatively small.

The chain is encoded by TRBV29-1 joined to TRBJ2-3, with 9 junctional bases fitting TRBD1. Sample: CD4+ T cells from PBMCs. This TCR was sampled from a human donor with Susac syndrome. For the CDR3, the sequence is CSVRDRVPDTQYF. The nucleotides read TGCAGCGTTCGGGACAGGGTGCCAGATACGCAGTATTTT.